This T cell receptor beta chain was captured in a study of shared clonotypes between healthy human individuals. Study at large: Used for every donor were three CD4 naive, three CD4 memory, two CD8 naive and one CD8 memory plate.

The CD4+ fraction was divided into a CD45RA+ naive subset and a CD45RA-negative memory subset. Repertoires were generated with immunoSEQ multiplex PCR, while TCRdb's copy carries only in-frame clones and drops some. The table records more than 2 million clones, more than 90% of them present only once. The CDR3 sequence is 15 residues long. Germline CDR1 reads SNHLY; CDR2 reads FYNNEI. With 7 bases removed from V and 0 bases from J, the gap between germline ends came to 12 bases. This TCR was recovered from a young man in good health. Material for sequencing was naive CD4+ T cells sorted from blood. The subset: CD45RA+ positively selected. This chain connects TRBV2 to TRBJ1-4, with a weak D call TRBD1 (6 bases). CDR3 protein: CASKAGVPTNEKLFF. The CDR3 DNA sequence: TGTGCCAGCAAGGCAGGGGTCCCAACTAATGAAAAACTGTTTTTT.